These 11 T cell receptor beta chains share one sample of origin, sequenced in a study of shared clonotypes between healthy human individuals (TCRdb year 2020). Libraries were made using the immunoSEQ multiplex PCR assay. TCRdb's version of the immuneACCESS table is confined to in-frame rearrangements and falls short of the full clone set. An unresolved V gene accounts for under half of the shortfall where checked; the remainder is of unknown origin. The sample table contains 600,000 to 750,000 clones; only one count was recorded for less than 95% of them. The top ten clones comprise roughly 36% of the sample. Sequenced input: memory CD8+ T cells from PBMCs. Explained via the paper, the cell subset or site label denotes: CD45RO+ cells pooled with CCR7-negative TemRA cells. These receptors originate from a man between 18 and 29 years old in good health. Some clones in this sample may be carry-over from other donors' samples.

The genes are TRBV5-1 and TRBJ2-6, with TRBD1 as a possible D gene (6 bases). The germline gives CDR1 SGHRS, CDR2 YFSETQ. This CDR3 has 18 residues. Deletions cut 0 bases from V and 3 bases from J, with 16 bases between. DNA of the CDR3: TGCGCCAGCAGCTTGGAGGTTTTGGGGGCTATTGGGGCCAACGTCCTGACTTTC. Protein product: CASSLEVLGAIGANVLTF.

The CDR3 region has the DNA TGCGCCAGCAGCCAAGAAGGGGAGTCCTACGAGCAGTACTTC. Protein product: CASSQEGESYEQYF. V and J are TRBV4-1 and TRBJ2-7; D could derive from TRBD1 or TRBD2 (5 bases each). Trimming cost V 0 bases and J 1 base, with 7 bases left between them. The CDR3 is 14 residues long. The germline CDR1 and CDR2 sequences are MGHRA and YSYEKL.

Points on this clone: The same CDR3 arises from other DNA sequences in this sample as well. The CDR3 spells CASSLGQNYGYTF. CDR3 sequence (DNA): TGTGCCAGCAGTTTAGGCCAGAACTATGGCTACACCTTC. The chain carries TRBV27 and TRBJ1-2; D is ambiguous. Trimming took 2 bases from V and 2 from J, leaving 6 bases between them. This CDR3 has 13 amino acids. Germline V gene data show CDR1 as MNHEY and CDR2 as SMNVEV (reference sequence).

V and J are TRBV4-3 and TRBJ1-4; tentatively, D is TRBD1 (6 bases). V lost 0 bases to trimming and J lost 7 bases, with 15 bases between them. The CDR3 length is 16 residues. CDR1 is LGHNA, CDR2 YSLEER, per germline. CDR3 in DNA: TGCGCCAGCAGCCAAGACCCGACAAGGGGGAGTGAAAAACTGTTTTTT. Its translation: CASSQDPTRGSEKLFF.

This clone was picked up one time. The genes are TRBV19 and TRBJ2-1; 7 bases match TRBD2. CDR3 size: 16 residues. V lost 3 bases, J lost 5 bases, and 10 bases stayed unmatched. In germline, CDR1 is LNHDA, CDR2 SQIVND (reference sequence). The CDR3 region is CASSIRAGEPDNEQFF. The CDR3 DNA reads as TGTGCCAGTAGTATTCGGGCGGGAGAGCCCGACAATGAGCAGTTCTTC.

The chain joins TRBV5-6 to TRBJ2-1, with TRBD1 identical over 7 bases. The ends lost 2 bases at V and 10 bases at J; junction bases unmatched: 6. Germline V lookup: CDR1 SGHDT, CDR2 YYEEEE. The CDR3 is made up of 13 amino acids. The CDR3 DNA reads TGTGCCAGCAGCTTACAGGGGTTCTGGGAGCAGTTCTTC. Amino acids: CASSLQGFWEQFF.

The CDR3 coding sequence is TGTGCCAGCAGTGAAGGGCACAGTCTTGTAGAGACCCAGTACTTC. Translated, it gives CASSEGHSLVETQYF. The V call is TRBV2, the J call TRBJ2-5; D unclear. The germline V gene encodes CDR1 SNHLY and CDR2 FYNNEI. The germline V and J ends were trimmed by 1 base and 4 bases, with 13 bases remaining between them. This CDR3 contains 15 residues.

The rearrangement links TRBV6-6 to TRBJ2-2; 7 nucleotides align to TRBD2. The germline gives CDR1 MNHNY, CDR2 SVGAGI (reference sequence). This CDR3 has 15 residues. With 0 bases clipped from V and 7 bases from J, the junction kept 5 bases outside the gene matches. CDR3 sequence reads: CASSYSTGGIGELFF. The CDR3 region has the DNA TGTGCCAGCAGTTACTCGACCGGGGGGATCGGGGAGCTGTTTTTT.

The chain links TRBV9 to TRBJ2-1; D may be TRBD1 (5 bases). Looked up from germline, CDR1 is SGDLS and CDR2 is YYNGEE. V lost 3 bases, J lost 7 bases, and 23 bases lay in between. The CDR3 runs to 17 residues. The CDR3 loop reads CASSATGLGSTWNEQFF. The CDR3, as DNA: TGTGCCAGCAGCGCAACAGGCTTAGGGTCTACCTGGAATGAGCAGTTCTTC.

V gene TRBV7-9 combines with J gene TRBJ2-5; D could derive from TRBD1 or TRBD2 (5 bases each). Per the germline V gene, CDR1 is SEHNR and CDR2 is FQNEAQ (reference sequence). The CDR3 has 17 amino acids. With 7 bases removed from V and 2 bases from J, the gap between germline ends came to 23 bases. CDR3 residues: CASIFSGTTKEQETQYF. The CDR3 nucleotides are TGTGCCAGCATCTTTTCCGGGACCACTAAGGAACAAGAGACCCAGTACTTC.

The chain carries TRBV6-4 and TRBJ1-2; D is perhaps TRBD1 (6 bases). The CDR3 spans 14 residues. V lost 6 bases and J 6 bases, leaving 17 bases between the germline ends. Per the germline V gene, CDR1 is MRHNA and CDR2 is SNTAGT. In nucleotides, the CDR3 is TGTGCCAGCAGGCCTGGCAGGGGACTCGATGGCTACACCTTC. It translates to CASRPGRGLDGYTF.